A selection of T cell receptor beta chains follows, all from one sample in a study of T cell repertoires in cytomegalovirus infection. TCRdb reprocessed the reads via MiXCR and lists one record per CDR3 protein. The repertoire holds 160,000 or so distinct CDR3 sequences, with 17% as singletons. The source material was CD8+ T cells from PBMCs. The origin of the receptors is a human donor in good health (CMV status not recorded). Some clones in this sample may be carry-over from other donors' samples. The CDR3 runs from the conserved cysteine through the conserved F or W. D genes are given only for firm matches. A row's size may be missing; if present it is once, few, many or a size class.

size	V	D	J	CDR3	DNA
few	TRBV14	-	TRBJ2-7	CASSQGQGSYEQYF	TGTGCCAGCAGCCAAGGGCAGGGATCCTACGAGCAGTACTTC
-	TRBV29-1	TRBD1	TRBJ1-1	CSVVGTGASGTEAFF	TGCAGCGTGGTCGGGACAGGGGCGTCGGGGACTGAAGCTTTCTTT
-	TRBV14	-	TRBJ2-7	CASSQNIWRTTFYEQYF	TGTGCCAGCAGCCAAAATATCTGGAGAACGACTTTCTACGAGCAGTACTTC
-	TRBV5-6	-	TRBJ2-7	CASSFGRHYEQYF	TGTGCCAGCAGCTTCGGCAGACACTACGAGCAGTACTTC
-	TRBV29-1	-	TRBJ2-1	CSVEVFNEQFF	TGCAGCGTTGAAGTCTTTAATGAGCAGTTCTTC
-	TRBV2	-	TRBJ1-2	CASSAGTEAYGYTF	TGTGCCAGCAGTGCCGGGACGGAGGCTTATGGCTACACCTTC
once	TRBV6-2/TRBV6-3	-	TRBJ1-5	CASSYEGVWSNQPQHF	TGTGCCAGCAGTTACGAGGGGGTTTGGAGCAATCAGCCCCAGCATTTT
-	TRBV5-5	-	TRBJ1-5	CASSLYSGNSNQPQHF	TGTGCCAGCAGCTTGTACTCAGGGAACAGCAATCAGCCCCAGCATTTT
-	TRBV7-3	-	TRBJ2-2	CASSSETGELFF	TGTGCCAGCAGCTCCGAGACCGGGGAGCTGTTTTTT
-	TRBV2	-	TRBJ2-2	CASRAGELFF	TGTGCCAGCAGGGCCGGGGAGCTGTTTTTT
few	TRBV6-2/TRBV6-3	TRBD2	TRBJ2-1	CASSYSRLADYNEQFF	TGTGCCAGCAGTTACTCTAGACTAGCGGATTACAATGAGCAGTTCTTC
-	TRBV9	-	TRBJ1-1	CASSDGGGMNTEAFF	TGTGCCAGCAGCGACGGGGGAGGGATGAACACTGAAGCTTTCTTT
-	TRBV19	-	TRBJ2-7	CASSIDLTASYEQYF	TGTGCCAGTAGTATAGATTTGACAGCCTCCTACGAGCAGTACTTC
many	TRBV14	TRBD1	TRBJ2-7	CASSQGTGAYEQYF	TGCGCCAGCAGCCAGGGGACAGGGGCCTACGAGCAGTACTTC
-	TRBV28	TRBD2	TRBJ2-3	CASSLWGGRDTDTQYF	TGTGCCAGCAGTTTATGGGGCGGGAGAGACACAGATACGCAGTATTTT
few	TRBV6-6	TRBD1	TRBJ2-1	CASISTGGVGNEQFF	TGTGCCAGCATCTCGACAGGGGGCGTGGGAAATGAGCAGTTCTTC
few	TRBV4-2	TRBD2	TRBJ2-5	CASSQELARETQYF	TGTGCCAGCAGCCAAGAACTAGCGCGAGAGACCCAGTACTTC
few	TRBV28	-	TRBJ2-7	CASSLWQGPYEQYF	TGTGCCAGCAGTTTGTGGCAGGGCCCCTACGAGCAGTACTTC
-	TRBV6-1	-	TRBJ1-5	CASSPPEAFLQPQHF	TGTGCCAGCAGTCCTCCCGAGGCGTTTCTTCAGCCCCAGCATTTT
-	TRBV6-2/TRBV6-3	TRBD2	TRBJ2-1	CASSFPGLALYNEQFF	TGTGCCAGCAGTTTCCCAGGACTAGCGTTATACAATGAGCAGTTCTTC
-	TRBV29-1	-	TRBJ2-7	CSALPASSITFGEQYF	TGCAGCGCCCTCCCGGCCTCTAGCATAACCTTCGGCGAGCAGTACTTC
few	TRBV5-1	TRBD1	TRBJ2-7	CASSTGGSYEQYF	TGCGCCAGCAGCACAGGGGGATCCTACGAGCAGTACTTC
few	TRBV7-9	TRBD2	TRBJ2-5	CASSFPPTGGETQYF	TGTGCCAGCAGCTTTCCACCGACGGGAGGGGAGACCCAGTACTTC
-	TRBV4-2	-	TRBJ2-1	CASSQGHGAGLESYNEQFF	TGTGCCAGCAGCCAAGGGCACGGGGCTGGGTTGGAATCCTACAATGAGCAGTTCTTC
-	TRBV27	-	TRBJ2-7	CASIRWERNEQYF	TGTGCCAGCATACGGTGGGAGCGAAACGAGCAGTACTTC